The T cell receptor (beta chain) under discussion was sequenced for a study of CD8+ T cells in alopecia areata. Study conclusions and caveats: Normal scalp had lower clonality than lesional scalp, with alopecia totalis/universalis lesions showing this most strongly.

This CDR3 region has 12 residues. In germline, CDR1 is GTSNPN, CDR2 SVGIG (reference sequence). V gave up 3 bases and J gave up 4 bases, with 9 bases separating them. Points on this clone: The antigen is unknown.

As part of sample collection, lesional scalp punch biopsies and peripheral blood were taken from alopecia areata patients. Extracted RNA was reverse transcribed, and the resulting cDNA served as sequencing template. TCRdb's copy holds only in-frame clones and misses some; the assay was immunoSEQ multiplex PCR. The sample contains 90,000 to 100,000 clones, under 45% of which appear only once. The chain links TRBV30 to TRBJ2-5, with D hard to call. Sequencing input: CD4+ T cells sorted from blood. This receptor was identified in a human donor with alopecia areata. The CDR3 DNA is TGTGCCTGGAGGCCGGTGGGAGAGACCCAGTACTTC. Amino acid sequence: CAWRPVGETQYF.